This T cell receptor beta chain came from a study of blood T cell repertoires in COVID-19. The CDR3 is made up of 13 amino acids. CDR1 and CDR2 from the germline V gene are MNHEY and SVGEGT. The V gene lost 5 bases and the J gene lost 4 bases, with 11 bases spanning the gap. Measured with immunoSEQ multiplex PCR; TCRdb has only the in-frame clones, and not every one. The data hold 130,000 or so clones, with about 86% observed a single time. Sequencing was done on a sample of PBMCs or T cells enriched from blood (not recorded which). The TCR sequence derives from a man aged 50-59 years who had recovered from COVID-19. V and J are TRBV6-2 or TRBV6-3 and TRBJ1-2; D unclear. CDR3 amino acids: CASSEEGPYGYTF. The CDR3 DNA sequence: TGTGCCAGCAGTGAGGAGGGCCCCTATGGCTACACCTTC.